These 25 T cell receptor beta chains originate from one sample sequenced in a study of brain T cells in children with intractable seizures. The protocol was immunoSEQ multiplex PCR, while the TCRdb copy is restricted to in-frame clones and leaves out a portion. The data hold 110,000 or so clones, with around 94% observed a single time. Here the sequenced sample was peripheral blood, taken at surgery. These receptors all stem from a boy younger than two with hemimegalencephaly and intractable seizures.

The V call is TRBV5-1, the J call TRBJ2-7; D possibly matches TRBD1 or TRBD2 (5 bases each). In germline, CDR1 is SGHRS, CDR2 YFSETQ. The CDR3 loop spans 14 amino acids. The V end lost 2 bases, the J end lost 0 bases, and 9 bases lay between the germline ends. CDR3 sequence reads: CASSLEGNSYEQYF. As DNA, the CDR3 is TGCGCCAGCAGCTTAGAGGGGAACTCCTACGAGCAGTACTTC.

V and J are TRBV28 and TRBJ2-7, with TRBD2 as a possible D gene (6 bases). In germline, CDR1 is MDHEN, CDR2 SYDVKM. The V end was cut by 1 base, the J end by 0 bases, with 7 bases between. The CDR3 spans 14 residues. The CDR3 bases are TGTGCCAGCAGTTTATTCGGGGGCTCCTACGAGCAGTACTTC. Protein: CASSLFGGSYEQYF.

The sample holds one count of this clone. The V gene is TRBV24-1, the J gene TRBJ2-5; D is unclear. Deletions cut 5 bases from V and 2 bases from J, with 2 bases between. This CDR3 comprises 11 residues. CDR1 KGHDR and CDR2 SFDVKD come from the germline V gene. The CDR3, as DNA: TGTGCCACCAGTGTTCAAGAGACCCAGTACTTC. This codes for CATSVQETQYF.

The chain recombines TRBV11-3 with TRBJ2-2, with unresolved D. The CDR3 extends over 14 amino acids. Trimming shortened V by 1 base and J by 2 bases, and 5 bases separated the two germline ends. The germline gives CDR1 SGHNT, CDR2 YENEEA. The CDR3 protein is CASSLGRNTGELFF. The CDR3 DNA is TGTGCCAGCAGCTTAGGTCGCAACACCGGGGAGCTGTTTTTT.

V usage is TRBV19 and J usage is TRBJ1-3; possibly TRBD1 for D (6 bases). CDR1 is LNHDA and CDR2 is SQIVND in the germline V gene (reference sequence). The V end was cut by 3 bases, the J end by 0 bases, with 12 bases between. CDR3 length equals 16 residues. CDR3 loop: CASSIAGAISGNTIYF. The CDR3 DNA sequence: TGTGCCAGTAGTATCGCAGGGGCAATCTCTGGAAACACCATATATTTT.

This rearrangement joins TRBV21-1 to TRBJ2-1; TRBD2, the D gene given by the table, was not confirmed from the DNA. TRBV21-1 is shown as a pseudogene. This CDR3 is 14 amino acids long. DNA for the CDR3: TGTGCCAGCAGCAATCAGACCGGGTCCCATGAGCAGTTCTTC. It translates to CASSNQTGSHEQFF.

The chain combines TRBV20-1 with TRBJ1-2; 7 bases align to TRBD1. Germline CDR1 reads DFQATT; CDR2 reads SNEGSKA (reference sequence). There are 12 residues in the CDR3. After removal of 3 bases from V and 4 bases from J, the junction contained 2 bases not matched to a gene. The CDR3 DNA is TGCAGTGCTAGTAGACAGGGCTATGGCTACACCTTC. Its protein product is CSASRQGYGYTF.

The chain carries TRBV27 and TRBJ1-5; D is uncertain. This CDR3 comprises 11 residues. The V end was cut by 10 bases, the J end by 4 bases, with 8 bases between. Germline V CDR1 and CDR2: MNHEY, SMNVEV (reference sequence). This CDR3 reads CATQVNQPQHF. CDR3 DNA: TGTGCCACCCAGGTAAATCAGCCCCAGCATTTT.

The chain employs TRBV6-5 and TRBJ2-3; D call uncertain. The CDR3 has 16 amino acids. Trimming took off 2 bases at V and 0 bases at J, with 12 bases between the two ends. The germline gives CDR1 MNHEY, CDR2 SVGAGI. CDR3 nucleotides: TGTGCCAGCAGTTACCGGTTTAGGGTTAGCACAGATACGCAGTATTTT. Translated: CASSYRFRVSTDTQYF.

V is TRBV13 and J is TRBJ2-2, with D hard to call. V lost 0 bases, J lost 5 bases, and 7 bases lay in between. The germline V gene encodes CDR1 PRHDT and CDR2 FYEKMQ (reference sequence). This CDR3 contains 14 residues. This CDR3 reads CASSLGGKTGELFF. CDR3 nucleotide sequence: TGTGCCAGCAGCTTAGGGGGGAAAACCGGGGAGCTGTTTTTT.

This chain uses TRBV5-1 with TRBJ2-7; the D gene could be TRBD1 or TRBD2 (5 bases each). The germline V and J ends were trimmed by 6 bases and 7 bases, with 14 bases remaining between them. The CDR3 consists of 12 residues. The germline CDR1 and CDR2 sequences are SGHRS and YFSETQ. CDR3 amino acids: CASTRDGWEQYF. DNA of the CDR3: TGCGCCAGCACCCGGGACGGTTGGGAGCAGTACTTC.

CDR3 sequence reads: CARSLADSATGGPNSPLHF. The CDR3 nucleotides are TGTGCCAGAAGCTTGGCCGACTCCGCTACAGGGGGCCCGAATTCACCCCTCCACTTT. J is TRBJ1-6 and V is TRBV5-3; 9 bases agree with TRBD1. TRBV5-3 is labeled an ORF, and its function is uncertain. The CDR3 covers 19 residues. The V segment lost 0 bases and the J segment 7 bases; nucleotides outside the gene matches: 14.

This chain joins TRBV19 and TRBJ2-1; 7 nucleotides agree with TRBD2. CDR1 LNHDA and CDR2 SQIVND come from the germline V gene (reference sequence). The CDR3 loop spans 19 amino acids. V was clipped by 3 bases and J by 0 bases; unmatched bases: 14. CDR3 bases: TGTGCCAGTAGTATCAAGAGGCGAGCGGGATACGGCTCCTACAATGAGCAGTTCTTC. It is translated as CASSIKRRAGYGSYNEQFF.

This chain uses TRBV19 with TRBJ2-2; perhaps TRBD1 as D (5 bases). The CDR3 is 16 amino acids. In germline, CDR1 is LNHDA, CDR2 SQIVND (reference sequence). Between the trimmed V and J ends, which lost 2 bases and 1 base, there was a span of 11 bases. The CDR3: CASSITDRGNTGELFF. The CDR3 DNA reads as TGTGCCAGTAGTATAACCGACAGAGGGAACACCGGGGAGCTGTTTTTT. Supplemented by reference TRBV19 and TRBJ2-2, the full variable domain reads DGGITQSPKYLFRKEGQNVTLSCEQNLNHDAMYWYRQDPGQGLRLIYYSQIVNDFQKGDIAEGYSVSREKKESFPLTVTSAQKNPTAFYLCASSITDRGNTGELFFGEGSRLTVL.

This chain joins TRBV6-2 or TRBV6-3 and TRBJ2-7; 10 positions agree with TRBD1. Germline trimming cut 4 bases from V and 4 bases from J; bases unmatched to any gene: 7. Germline V gene sequence: CDR1 MNHEY, CDR2 SVGEGT. The length of the CDR3 is 15 residues. CDR3 in DNA: TGTGCCAGCAGTTGGGTAGGGACAGGGGCGTACGAGCAGTACTTC. This gives the protein CASSWVGTGAYEQYF.

For this clone: The same CDR3 also results from other DNA sequences found in this sample. V gene TRBV21-1 combines with J gene TRBJ2-7; no check of the table's D call, TRBD2, against the DNA was made. TRBV21-1 is tagged as a pseudogene. CDR3 length: 23 residues. CDR3 DNA sequence: TGTGCCAGCAGCAAATATCGGAAATTTAGGCGGGAGGGCCGATATTCCAGCTCCTACGAGCAGTACTTC. Its protein product is CASSKYRKFRREGRYSSSYEQYF.

The chain is built from TRBV18 and TRBJ2-1, with D perhaps TRBD2 (5 bases). Germline CDR1 KGHSH, CDR2 LQKENI. This CDR3 contains 16 residues. Trimming took off 1 base at V and 1 base at J, with 11 bases between the two ends. CDR3 in amino acids: CASSPLSGLSYNEQFF. CDR3 sequence (DNA): TGTGCCAGCTCACCACTCAGTGGACTTTCCTACAATGAGCAGTTCTTC. The variable domain in full, with the rest retrieved from reference TRBV18 and TRBJ2-1, is NAGVMQNPRHLVRRRGQEARLRCSPMKGHSHVYWYRQLPEEGLKFMVYLQKENIIDESGMPKERFSAEFPKEGPSILRIQQVVRGDSAAYFCASSPLSGLSYNEQFFGPGTRLTVL.

The V call is TRBV29-1, the J call TRBJ2-1, with 9 bases fitting TRBD2. Germline CDR1 SQVTM, CDR2 ANQGSEA. The CDR3 covers 16 residues. The V and J ends lost 0 bases and 12 bases, in that order; junction bases with no gene match: 15. The CDR3 reads CSVEDGEGTSRDGQFF. The CDR3 coding sequence is TGCAGCGTTGAAGATGGAGAAGGGACTAGCCGGGATGGGCAGTTCTTC.

J is TRBJ2-5 and V is TRBV18; D unresolved. Germline values: CDR1 KGHSH, CDR2 LQKENI. V shed 3 bases and J shed 1 base, with 6 bases lying between them. The CDR3 has 13 residues. CDR3 residues: CASSPPTQETQYF. CDR3 in DNA: TGTGCCAGCTCACCGCCTACCCAAGAGACCCAGTACTTC.

Points on this clone: At one of its ends the junction is not consistent with the germline gene, which may arise from a read error. The CDR3 DNA reads as TGTGCCAGCAGCGTAGTAGGACTCCCCCTGCATTTT. This gives the protein CASSVVGLPLHF. The chain has TRBV9 and TRBJ2-3; the D gene is possibly TRBD2 (5 bases). Germline V lookup: CDR1 SGDLS, CDR2 YYNGEE. CDR3 size: 12 residues.

The chain carries TRBV9 and TRBJ2-4; 7 bases agree with TRBD1. Germline-derived CDR1 and CDR2 are SGDLS and YYNGEE. The CDR3 is made up of 14 amino acids. V shed 3 bases and J 3 bases; nucleotides not matched to a gene: 3. CDR3: CASSARTGKNIQYF. The CDR3 nucleotides are TGTGCCAGCAGCGCACGGACAGGCAAAAACATTCAGTACTTC.

This rearrangement joins TRBV6-1 to TRBJ2-7; D is undetermined. The V end was cut by 3 bases, the J end by 1 base, with 22 bases between. CDR3 length: 18 amino acids. CDR1 is MNHNS and CDR2 is SASEGT in the germline V gene. CDR3 nucleotide sequence: TGTGCCAGCAGTGACGAGGATGTACAATTAGTCGGATCCTACGAGCAGTACTTC. Its protein is CASSDEDVQLVGSYEQYF.

The chain employs TRBV6-5 and TRBJ2-5; D assignment may be TRBD1 or TRBD2 (5 bases each). This CDR3 has 14 residues. V was pared by 4 bases and J by 3 bases, with 12 bases between. The germline V gene has CDR1 MNHEY and CDR2 SVGAGI. The CDR3 loop reads CASSFPGAKETQYF. The CDR3, as DNA: TGTGCCAGCAGTTTTCCCGGGGCGAAAGAGACCCAGTACTTC.

The genes are TRBV27 and TRBJ2-2; 7 nucleotides align to TRBD2. CDR1 and CDR2 (germline): MNHEY, SMNVEV (reference sequence). The CDR3 is 16 amino acids. V lost 4 bases to trimming and J lost 5 bases; unmatched junction nucleotides: 10. The CDR3 region is CASSSLGGFETGELFF. CDR3 in DNA: TGTGCCAGCAGTTCCCTGGGAGGGTTCGAAACCGGGGAGCTGTTTTTT.

The rearrangement uses TRBV12-3 or TRBV12-4 and TRBJ1-1, with 7 bases matching TRBD1. CDR3 length: 13 amino acids. Unmatched junction bases numbered 4, after V lost 4 bases and J lost 5 bases. Here the CDR3 DNA reads TGTGCCAGCAGTTATCCAGGGGGGACTGAAGCTTTCTTT. It yields the protein CASSYPGGTEAFF.